The T cell receptor beta chain under discussion was sequenced for a study of blood T cell repertoires in COVID-19. Study overall: The study drew acute and convalescent COVID-19 samples from the United States, Italy and Spain. T cells, B-cell-depleted T cells, or PBMCs provided the cDNA or gDNA that served as material.

This clone was observed a single time. This CDR3 is 17 amino acids long. Germline loops: CDR1 SEHNR, CDR2 FQNEAQ (reference sequence). Losses at the gene ends were 4 bases for V and 4 bases for J; bases not matched to a gene: 11. Per the original methods: By means of reference gene primer amplification, nucleated cell counts were estimated. Libraries were prepared by immunoSEQ multiplex PCR; TCRdb keeps only in-frame clonotypes and omits some of them. The V and J calls and clone size are taken from that table; D and trimming were inferred from the DNA. Here the sample spans tens of thousands of clones, 88% being singletons.

Material: peripheral blood. The rearrangement joins TRBV7-9 to TRBJ2-3, with 10 bases aligning to TRBD2. The source is a human donor in a cohort sampled during active COVID-19. The CDR3 loop is CASSSRTSGILPDTQYF. The CDR3 DNA follows: TGTGCCAGCAGCTCCCGAACTAGCGGGATCCTCCCAGATACGCAGTATTTT.